This section outlines one T cell receptor beta chain sequence together with its context. The antigen is unknown. The entry originates in a study of T cell responses to AZD1222 COVID-19 vaccine. The method was immunoSEQ multiplex PCR; TCRdb's version includes in-frame clones alone and lacks a portion of them. Of under 70,000 clones in the sample, 60% to 80% were seen once. CDR3 length: 16 amino acids. General observations from the study: Vaccine-associated CD4 TCRs spanned spike, dominant at 160-218 and 743-854. Two doses of AZD1222 preceded a rise in Spike-specific TCR breadth and depth. Donor demographics were predominantly white British with a female majority; clonal diversity may be underestimated.

Sequences were derived from peripheral blood, sampled 28 days after the second AZD1222 dose. This receptor was identified in an adult who received the AZD1222 COVID-19 vaccine. The chain joins TRBV21-1 to TRBJ2-7; the table gives TRBD2 as D, unverified against the DNA. TRBV21-1 constitutes a pseudogene. For the CDR3, the DNA is TGTGCCAGCAGCAAAGCGTCGCGGGAGGAATCCTACGAGCAGTACTTC. Amino acid sequence: CASSKASREESYEQYF.